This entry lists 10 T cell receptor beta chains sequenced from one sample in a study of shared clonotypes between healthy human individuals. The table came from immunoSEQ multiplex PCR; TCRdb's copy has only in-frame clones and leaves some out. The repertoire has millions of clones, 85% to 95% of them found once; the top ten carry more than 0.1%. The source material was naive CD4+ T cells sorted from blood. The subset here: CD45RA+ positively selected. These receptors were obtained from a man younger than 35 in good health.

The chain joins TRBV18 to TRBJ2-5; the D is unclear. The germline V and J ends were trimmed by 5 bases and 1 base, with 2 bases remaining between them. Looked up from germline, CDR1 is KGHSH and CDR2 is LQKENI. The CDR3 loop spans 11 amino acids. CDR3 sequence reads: CASSIQETQYF. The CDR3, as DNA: TGTGCCAGCTCAATCCAAGAGACCCAGTACTTC.

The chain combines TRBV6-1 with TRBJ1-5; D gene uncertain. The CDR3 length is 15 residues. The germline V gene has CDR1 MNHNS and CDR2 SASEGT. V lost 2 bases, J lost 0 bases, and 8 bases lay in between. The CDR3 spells CASSELTVSNQPQHF. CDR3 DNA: TGTGCCAGCAGTGAACTCACGGTTAGCAATCAGCCCCAGCATTTT.

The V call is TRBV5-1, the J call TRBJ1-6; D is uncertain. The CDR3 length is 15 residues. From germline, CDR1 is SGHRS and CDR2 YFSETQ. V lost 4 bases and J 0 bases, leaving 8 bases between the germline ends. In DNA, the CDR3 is TGCGCCAGCAGCGTGGATCACTCCTATAATTCACCCCTCCACTTT. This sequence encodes CASSVDHSYNSPLHF.

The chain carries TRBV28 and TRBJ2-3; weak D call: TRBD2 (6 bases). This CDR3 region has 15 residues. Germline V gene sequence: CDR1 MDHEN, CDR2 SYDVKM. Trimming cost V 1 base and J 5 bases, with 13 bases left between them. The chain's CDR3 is CASSLSSLGGDTQYF. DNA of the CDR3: TGTGCCAGCAGTTTATCCTCCCTCGGGGGAGATACGCAGTATTTT.

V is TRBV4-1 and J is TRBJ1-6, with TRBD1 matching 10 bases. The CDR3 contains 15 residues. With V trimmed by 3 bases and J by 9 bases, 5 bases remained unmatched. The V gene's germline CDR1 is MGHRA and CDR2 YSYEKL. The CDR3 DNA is TGCGCCAGCAGCCATTTCCGGGACAGGGGTTCACCCCTCCACTTT. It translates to CASSHFRDRGSPLHF.

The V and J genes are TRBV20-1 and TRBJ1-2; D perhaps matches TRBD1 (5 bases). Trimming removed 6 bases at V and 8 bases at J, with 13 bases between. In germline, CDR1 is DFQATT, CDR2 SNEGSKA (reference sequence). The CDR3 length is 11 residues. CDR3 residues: CSARDGAGYTF. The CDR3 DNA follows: TGCAGTGCACGGGACGGAGCGGGCTACACCTTC.

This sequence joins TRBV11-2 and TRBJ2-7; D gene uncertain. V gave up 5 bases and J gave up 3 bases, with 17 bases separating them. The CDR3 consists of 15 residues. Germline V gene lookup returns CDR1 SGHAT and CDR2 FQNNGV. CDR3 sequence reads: CASSPYYGASYEQYF. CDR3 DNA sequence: TGTGCCAGCAGCCCCTATTATGGCGCTAGCTACGAGCAGTACTTC.

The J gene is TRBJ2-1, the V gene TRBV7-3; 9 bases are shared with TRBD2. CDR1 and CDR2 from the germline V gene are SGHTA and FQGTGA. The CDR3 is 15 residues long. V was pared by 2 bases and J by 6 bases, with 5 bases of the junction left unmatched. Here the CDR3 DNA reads TGTGCCAGCAGCTTATTGACTAGCGGAGGCAATGAGCAGTTCTTC. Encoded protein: CASSLLTSGGNEQFF.

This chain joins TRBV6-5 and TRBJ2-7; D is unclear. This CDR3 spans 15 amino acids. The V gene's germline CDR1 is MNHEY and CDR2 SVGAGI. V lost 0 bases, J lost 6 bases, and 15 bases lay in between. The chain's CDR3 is CASSYSRAPSGEQYF. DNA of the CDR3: TGTGCCAGCAGTTACTCGAGAGCCCCCTCGGGCGAGCAGTACTTC.

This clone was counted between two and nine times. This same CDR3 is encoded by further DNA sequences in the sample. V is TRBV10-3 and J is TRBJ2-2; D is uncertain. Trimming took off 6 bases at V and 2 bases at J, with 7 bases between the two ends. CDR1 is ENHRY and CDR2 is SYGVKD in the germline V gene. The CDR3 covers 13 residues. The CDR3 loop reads CAISEPNTGELFF. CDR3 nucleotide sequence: TGTGCCATCAGCGAGCCAAACACCGGGGAGCTGTTTTTT.